Following are 28 T cell receptor beta chains from one sample sequenced in a study of CD8+ T cells in alopecia areata. RNA extraction was followed by reverse transcription into cDNA, which acted as the sequencing template. The assay was immunoSEQ multiplex PCR, and TCRdb's table has in-frame clones only and misses some. The repertoire consists of 200,000 to 250,000 clones, with about 58% occurring once and the leading ten covering roughly 1.4%. Specified treatment: oral pan-JAK inhibitor, 5-10 mg twice daily. The source was CD4+ T cells sorted from blood, collected at week 4, from a patient treated with tofacitinib. These receptors were obtained from a human donor with alopecia areata.

The chain couples TRBV5-5 to TRBJ1-5; 9 bases fit TRBD1. The CDR3 length is 15 residues. With V trimmed by 4 bases and J by 4 bases, 6 bases remained unmatched. The germline V gene encodes CDR1 SGHKS and CDR2 YYEKEE (reference sequence). The CDR3 coding sequence is TGTGCCAGCAGCCGCTGGACAGGGGTAAATCAGCCCCAGCATTTT. The encoded protein is CASSRWTGVNQPQHF.

This sequence joins TRBV30 and TRBJ2-3; 7 positions match TRBD2. From germline, CDR1 is GTSNPN and CDR2 SVGIG (reference sequence). V dropped 0 bases and J dropped 6; count of bases not matched to a gene: 9. The CDR3 spans 15 residues. CDR3: CAWSVRLAVRDTQYF. DNA of the CDR3: TGTGCCTGGAGTGTACGGCTAGCGGTCCGGGATACGCAGTATTTT.

V usage is TRBV29-1 and J usage is TRBJ1-1, with 8 positions matching TRBD1. Germline V gene sequence: CDR1 SQVTM, CDR2 ANQGSEA. The CDR3 runs to 14 residues. Germline trimming cut 7 bases from V and 0 bases from J; bases unmatched to any gene: 7. The CDR3, as DNA: TGCAGCGGCCATGGACAGGGTTTGAACACTGAAGCTTTCTTT. The encoded protein is CSGHGQGLNTEAFF.

The CDR3 reads CASSLKIPTGIDGTEAFF. The CDR3 DNA follows: TGTGCCAGCAGTTTAAAAATACCGACAGGCATAGATGGCACTGAAGCTTTCTTT. V usage is TRBV27 and J usage is TRBJ1-1; TRBD1 might be the D (6 bases). Trimming took off 2 bases at V and 4 bases at J, with 23 bases between the two ends. Per the germline V gene, CDR1 is MNHEY and CDR2 is SMNVEV (reference sequence). The CDR3 consists of 18 residues.

The CDR3 region has the DNA TGTGCCATCAGTGAGTCGGAGGAGGCGACAGATACGCAGTATTTT. It translates to CAISESEEATDTQYF. V gene TRBV10-3 combines with J gene TRBJ2-3, with D maybe TRBD2 (5 bases). V shed 0 bases and J shed 3 bases, with 10 bases lying between them. This CDR3 is built from 15 residues. Germline CDR1 ENHRY, CDR2 SYGVKD.

V usage is TRBV29-1 and J usage is TRBJ2-3; tentatively, D is TRBD2 (7 bases). V lost 6 bases and J lost 2, with 21 bases in between. This CDR3 spans 16 amino acids. The V gene's germline CDR1 is SQVTM and CDR2 ANQGSEA. CDR3 protein: CSVSNRGAPPTDTQYF. CDR3 nucleotides: TGCAGCGTCAGCAACCGGGGGGCCCCCCCCACAGATACGCAGTATTTT.

The CDR3 spells CSVGEGVQETQYF. CDR3 bases: TGCAGCGTTGGTGAGGGAGTACAAGAGACCCAGTACTTC. The chain has TRBV29-1 and TRBJ2-5; D may be TRBD2 (5 bases). The germline V and J ends were trimmed by 4 bases and 2 bases, with 11 bases remaining between them. The germline gives CDR1 SQVTM, CDR2 ANQGSEA. This CDR3 spans 13 amino acids.

As DNA, the CDR3 is TGTGCCAGCAGCCCCCTGGGTAGGGGTGGCTACGAGCAGTACTTC. Translation: CASSPLGRGGYEQYF. The chain employs TRBV11-2 and TRBJ2-7; the D gene is possibly TRBD1 (5 bases). CDR3 length equals 15 residues. The V gene lost 5 bases and the J gene lost 3 bases, with 17 bases spanning the gap. CDR1 and CDR2 (germline): SGHAT, FQNNGV.

V gene TRBV29-1 combines with J gene TRBJ1-3; the D is unclear. Per germline, CDR1 SQVTM and CDR2 ANQGSEA. The CDR3 is 13 amino acids. V gave up 7 bases and J gave up 4 bases, with 14 bases separating them. CDR3 protein: CSAQELTGNTIYF. In DNA, the CDR3 is TGCAGCGCGCAGGAGTTGACAGGAAACACCATATATTTT.

The table lists this clone with a count of one. The V gene is TRBV30, the J gene TRBJ2-7; D possibly corresponds to TRBD2 (5 bases). V lost 4 bases, J lost 6 bases, and 13 bases lay in between. The CDR3 has 12 residues. Germline V gene data show CDR1 as GTSNPN and CDR2 as SVGIG (reference sequence). The CDR3 region has the DNA TGTGCCTGGAACGCGGGCGTCGGCGAGCAGTACTTC. Protein: CAWNAGVGEQYF.

This sequence joins TRBV5-4 and TRBJ2-2; a weak D match, TRBD1 (7 bases). Germline CDR1 and CDR2: SGHNT and YYREEE (reference sequence). This CDR3 spans 16 amino acids. V lost 1 base, J lost 4 bases, and 14 bases lay in between. CDR3 residues: CASSLPPQGGTGELFF. CDR3 DNA: TGTGCCAGCAGCTTGCCCCCGCAGGGGGGCACCGGGGAGCTGTTTTTT.

The V gene is TRBV29-1, the J gene TRBJ2-2; D is unclear. The germline V gene encodes CDR1 SQVTM and CDR2 ANQGSEA. V was shortened by 5 bases and J by 0 bases, with 7 bases between the two germline ends. This CDR3 is built from 13 residues. The CDR3 spells CSVRLANTGELFF. Written as DNA, the CDR3 is TGCAGCGTTAGGCTAGCGAACACCGGGGAGCTGTTTTTT.

This clone was observed a handful of times. The chain uses TRBV14 and TRBJ1-1; D is undetermined. V was cut by 0 bases and J by 8 bases, with 10 bases left in between. The germline V gene encodes CDR1 SGHDN and CDR2 FVKESK. CDR3 length: 13 amino acids. The CDR3 nucleotides are TGTGCCAGCAGCCAAGATCTACAGATCGAAGCTTTCTTT. Amino acid sequence: CASSQDLQIEAFF.

The V call is TRBV30, the J call TRBJ1-6; 8 nucleotides agree with TRBD1. Germline loops: CDR1 GTSNPN, CDR2 SVGIG (reference sequence). The CDR3 contains 13 residues. The V segment lost 4 bases and the J segment 9 bases; nucleotides outside the gene matches: 5. The CDR3 reads CAWTGQGFSPLHF. The CDR3 nucleotides are TGTGCCTGGACAGGACAGGGCTTTTCACCCCTCCACTTT.

This clone is a singleton in its sample. This sequence joins TRBV7-2 and TRBJ2-5; TRBD2 aligns across 7 bases. The CDR3 runs 16 residues. Per germline, CDR1 SGHTA and CDR2 FQGNSA. V shed 3 bases and J 5 bases; nucleotides not matched to a gene: 12. DNA of the CDR3: TGTGCCAGCAGCTTCGGTTTACGGGGGGATGTGGAGACCCAGTACTTC. Protein: CASSFGLRGDVETQYF. The full variable domain, rest sourced from reference TRBV7-2 and TRBJ2-5, is GAGVSQSPSNKVTEKGKDVELRCDPISGHTALYWYRQSLGQGLEFLIYFQGNSAPDKSGLPSDRFSAERTGGSVSTLTIQRTQQEDSAVYLCASSFGLRGDVETQYFGPGTRLLVL.

V and J are TRBV11-2 and TRBJ2-5, with D perhaps TRBD2 (7 bases). From germline, CDR1 is SGHAT and CDR2 FQNNGV. The length of the CDR3 is 16 residues. Trimming cost V 5 bases and J 1 base, with 17 bases left between them. CDR3: CASSKLSGTPQETQYF. As DNA, the CDR3 is TGTGCCAGCAGCAAATTAAGCGGGACACCCCAAGAGACCCAGTACTTC.

V and J are TRBV15 and TRBJ2-7, with 7 bases aligning to TRBD1. The CDR3 has 15 amino acids. Trimming removed 5 bases from V and 2 bases from J; junction bases left unmatched: 9. CDR1 LNHNV and CDR2 YYDKDF come from the germline V gene (reference sequence). CDR3 coding DNA: TGTGCCACCAGCCCAGCCTTCGGGACAGCCTACGAGCAGTACTTC. It codes for CATSPAFGTAYEQYF.

The chain joins TRBV5-1 to TRBJ2-1, with 11 bases identical to TRBD2. CDR3 length: 17 amino acids. Germline V lookup: CDR1 SGHRS, CDR2 YFSETQ. The J segment lost 0 bases and the V segment lost 7 bases, leaving 9 bases of the junction unmatched. The CDR3 bases are TGCGCCAGCCAACTAGCGGGGGTAGCCCGCTCCTACAATGAGCAGTTCTTC. Its translation: CASQLAGVARSYNEQFF.

The rearrangement joins TRBV5-1 to TRBJ2-5; 9 bases match TRBD2. The CDR3 is 16 residues long. After removal of 6 bases from V and 4 bases from J, the junction contained 13 bases not matched to a gene. Germline V gene sequence: CDR1 SGHRS, CDR2 YFSETQ. The CDR3 loop is CASTLRAGGPGETQYF. The CDR3 DNA is TGCGCCAGCACCCTTCGCGCGGGGGGGCCGGGAGAGACCCAGTACTTC.

The CDR3 DNA reads as TGTGCCAGCAGTGAAGGGGTTCGCACTGAAGCTTTCTTT. Encoded protein: CASSEGVRTEAFF. This chain connects TRBV2 to TRBJ1-1, with D uncertain. CDR3 length: 13 residues. Trimming took 1 base from V and 4 from J, leaving 7 bases between them. From germline, CDR1 is SNHLY and CDR2 FYNNEI.

Of note for this clone: The sample holds other DNA sequences that translate to the same CDR3. The chain links TRBV29-1 to TRBJ2-7; 8 nucleotides line up with TRBD1. This CDR3 is 10 amino acids long. The germline V gene encodes CDR1 SQVTM and CDR2 ANQGSEA. Trimming at V came to 6 bases and at J to 6 bases, leaving 1 base not matched to a gene. DNA of the CDR3: TGCAGCGTGGGGACAGGCGAGCAGTACTTC. Its translation: CSVGTGEQYF.

This clone was counted a few times. The chain carries TRBV15 and TRBJ2-2, with D maybe TRBD2 (5 bases). The length of the CDR3 is 14 residues. Trimming removed 6 bases at V and 2 bases at J, with 10 bases between. Looked up from germline, CDR1 is LNHNV and CDR2 is YYDKDF (reference sequence). DNA for the CDR3: TGTGCCACCAGGTCAGGAGGAAACACCGGGGAGCTGTTTTTT. Residues: CATRSGGNTGELFF.

The V call is TRBV15, the J call TRBJ2-1, with 7 bases identical to TRBD2. Looked up from germline, CDR1 is LNHNV and CDR2 is YYDKDF (reference sequence). V shed 5 bases, J shed 3 bases, and the junction held 4 bases outside the gene matches. The CDR3 runs to 14 residues. The CDR3 DNA reads TGTGCCACCAGCCCCGGGGGGAACTACAATGAGCAGTTCTTC. It specifies CATSPGGNYNEQFF.

The chain has TRBV7-2 and TRBJ2-1; D is ambiguous. Trimming took off 5 bases at V and 4 bases at J, with 9 bases between the two ends. Per germline, CDR1 SGHTA and CDR2 FQGNSA. The CDR3 extends over 13 amino acids. This CDR3 reads CASSRRNYNEQFF. The CDR3 bases are TGTGCCAGCAGCCGACGAAATTACAATGAGCAGTTCTTC.

V usage is TRBV7-7 and J usage is TRBJ2-3; TRBD2 is a possible D gene (6 bases). CDR3 length equals 13 residues. V dropped 5 bases and J dropped 6 bases, with 12 bases sitting between them. Germline values: CDR1 SSHAT, CDR2 FNYEAQ (reference sequence). The CDR3 DNA sequence: TGTGCCAGCAGCCTAGACCGGGGGGATACGCAGTATTTT. Residues: CASSLDRGDTQYF.

The V call is TRBV25-1, the J call TRBJ1-6; D might be TRBD1 (6 bases). CDR1 MGHDK and CDR2 SYGVNS come from the germline V gene. V dropped 5 bases and J dropped 7 bases, with 12 bases sitting between them. The CDR3 has 14 residues. As DNA, the CDR3 is TGTGCCAGCAGTACCCGGGACAACAATTCACCCCTCCACTTT. Translating gives CASSTRDNNSPLHF.

This clone has only one observation. The V and J genes are TRBV7-8 and TRBJ2-3; 12 bases are a match to TRBD1. The CDR3 consists of 16 residues. V lost 6 bases to trimming and J lost 0 bases; unmatched junction nucleotides: 4. Germline assignment: CDR1 SGHVS and CDR2 FQNEAQ. CDR3 sequence (DNA): TGTGCCAGCAGGGGACAGGGGGCGCGGAGCACAGATACGCAGTATTTT. This encodes CASRGQGARSTDTQYF.

CDR3 sequence: CASSSPRTGDEQFF. The CDR3 coding sequence is TGTGCCAGCAGTTCACCCAGGACGGGGGATGAGCAGTTCTTC. The chain has TRBV6-5 and TRBJ2-1; D is perhaps TRBD2 (6 bases). Trimming took off 4 bases at V and 8 bases at J, with 15 bases between the two ends. Looked up from germline, CDR1 is MNHEY and CDR2 is SVGAGI. The CDR3 length is 14 residues.